This T cell receptor beta chain was identified in a study of T cell repertoires in cytomegalovirus infection. Study in general: Peptides in the study included HLA-C-restricted and HLA-B-restricted CMV epitopes.

Points from the study as a whole: Ex vivo, HLA-C-restricted CMV-specific TCR beta clonotypes prevailed over the rest of the response.

This clonotype was seen ten or more times. Its antigen is currently unknown. TCRdb recomputed calls from the reads with MiXCR, one row per CDR3 protein. The data contain around 71,000 distinct CDR3 sequences, approximately 39% of them seen just once; the ten biggest clones take up just over 90%. The source is a human donor in good health (CMV status not recorded). Some clones in this sample may be carry-over from other donors' samples. The specimen comprised CD8+ T cells from cultured PBMCs, sampled from culture after CMV antigen stimulation.

In DNA form, the CDR3 reads TGTGCCAGCAGCCAAATAGCGGGGGCAGGGGATACGCAGTATTTT. Translation gives CASSQIAGAGDTQYF. The chain is built from TRBV4-2 and TRBJ2-3; 9 nucleotides align to TRBD2. CDR3 length: 15 residues. In germline, CDR1 is LGHNA, CDR2 YNFKEQ. V lost 2 bases and J lost 6; bases outside the gene matches: 6.